This is a list of T cell receptor beta chains from one sample in a study of cytomegalovirus exposure and HLA in healthy donors. Only in-frame clones appear in the TCRdb table, and some are missing; sequencing was by immunoSEQ multiplex PCR. The sample has approximately 150,000 clones, around 82% seen once; the top ten hold less than 3%. The specimen sequenced was PBMCs. The receptor source for this set is a young woman in good health and CMV-seropositive. The CDR3 runs from the conserved cysteine through the conserved F or W. The D gene is left open where the match is weak. A clone size is listed for some rows: how often the clone was seen (once, few, many), or a class if it is expanded.

>.|TRBV13|.|TRBJ2-3
TGTGCCAGCAGCCTGGGGGGGCGGTCCACAGATACGCAGTATTTT
CASSLGGRSTDTQYF
>.|TRBV18|.|TRBJ2-3
TGTGCCAGCTCACCGACAGAAGATACGCAGTATTTT
CASSPTEDTQYF
>few|TRBV18|.|TRBJ1-2
TGTGCCAGCGACGGGCAGGGGATAGACTATGGCTACACCTTC
CASDGQGIDYGYTF
>once|TRBV19|TRBD1|TRBJ2-7
TGTGCCAGCCCCCACCGGGACAGTTCGGCAGGGCAGTACTTC
CASPHRDSSAGQYF
>.|TRBV4-1|.|TRBJ1-6
TGCGCCAGCAGCCAAGATCCCGGGTATAATAATTCACCCCTCCACTTT
CASSQDPGYNNSPLHF
>few|TRBV6-6|.|TRBJ2-7
TGTGCCAGCAGGCTTGAGGGATACGAGCAGTACTTC
CASRLEGYEQYF
>.|TRBV28|.|TRBJ2-7
TGTGCCAGCAGTTTTGAGGTCAGAAGCTCCTACGAGCAGTACTTC
CASSFEVRSSYEQYF
>.|TRBV14|TRBD1|TRBJ1-1
TGTGCCAGCAGATTACAGGGGGGCACTGAAGCTTTCTTT
CASRLQGGTEAFF
>.|TRBV2|TRBD1|TRBJ1-1
TGTGCCAGCAGTTACAGGGGCGAGAACACTGAAGCTTTCTTT
CASSYRGENTEAFF
>.|TRBV4-2|.|TRBJ2-1
TGTGCCAGCAGCCAAGATACCGGGGGGCCCGGGAATGAGCAGTTCTTC
CASSQDTGGPGNEQFF
>.|TRBV15|.|TRBJ1-5
TGTGCCACCAGCGCCGGGCAGGGAGGGGTCTATAGCAATCAGCCCCAGCATTTT
CATSAGQGGVYSNQPQHF
>.|TRBV6-1|TRBD1|TRBJ2-1
TGTGCCAGCAGTCTTTCAGGGGGTACGTTCAATGAGCAGTTCTTC
CASSLSGGTFNEQFF
>.|TRBV5-1|.|TRBJ1-2
TGCGCCAGCAGCTTGGGACAGCCCTTCTTCTATGGCTACACCTTC
CASSLGQPFFYGYTF
>.|TRBV6-4|TRBD2|TRBJ2-1
TGTGCCAGCAGTGACGGGGGGACTAGCGGGGCAAATGAGCAGTTCTTC
CASSDGGTSGANEQFF
>.|TRBV4-1|.|TRBJ1-5
TGCGCCAGCAGCCACTTTGGCAGGGCCAATCAGCCCCAGCATTTT
CASSHFGRANQPQHF
>once|TRBV28|TRBD1|TRBJ1-4
TGTGCCAGCAGTTTTTCTGGGACAGGGATAGAAAAACTGTTTTTT
CASSFSGTGIEKLFF
>.|TRBV18|TRBD2|TRBJ2-7
TGTGCCAGCTCGGGGACTAGCGGGGGGTCCAGCTCCTACGAGCAGTACTTC
CASSGTSGGSSSYEQYF
>.|TRBV19|.|TRBJ1-2
TGTGCCAGTAGTCCCCCCCGCGGGAGGGCCTTCTATGGCTACACCTTC
CASSPPRGRAFYGYTF
>few|TRBV7-8|TRBD1|TRBJ1-1
TGTGCCAGCAGCCGCGGGACAGGGGGCCTGAACACTGAAGCTTTCTTT
CASSRGTGGLNTEAFF
>once|TRBV4-2|TRBD1|TRBJ2-7
TGTGCCAGCAGCCAATTCTTGGGACAGCTGAGCTCCTACGAGCAGTACTTC
CASSQFLGQLSSYEQYF
>few|TRBV7-8|.|TRBJ1-2
TGTGCCAGCAGCTTACTGGCCAGGAACTACACCTTC
CASSLLARNYTF
>.|TRBV11-2|.|TRBJ1-1
TGTGCCAGCAGCTTAGCCGGACAGAACACTGAAGCTTTCTTT
CASSLAGQNTEAFF
>.|TRBV6-6|.|TRBJ2-7
TGTGCCAGCAGTTACATTTCCGCGGGGGCCGAGCAGTACTTC
CASSYISAGAEQYF
>.|TRBV6-1|.|TRBJ1-4
TGTGCCAGCAGCCGAAACACGTATTTACTGTTTTTT
CASSRNTYLLFF
>few|TRBV10-1|.|TRBJ2-7
TGCGCCAGCAGTGAGGCAGGGTCCTCCTACGAGCAGTACTTC
CASSEAGSSYEQYF
>.|TRBV30|TRBD1|TRBJ1-1
TGTGCCTGCCCAGGACAGGGGAAGACTGAAGCTTTCTTT
CACPGQGKTEAFF
>.|TRBV4-3|TRBD2|TRBJ2-7
TGCGCCAGCAGCCAAGAGGTCGCTAGCGGGGGAACCTACGAGCAGTACTTC
CASSQEVASGGTYEQYF
>.|TRBV6-1|TRBD1|TRBJ1-2
TGTGCCAGCAGTGAAGCGGCAGGGGGCGCCTATGGCTACACCTTC
CASSEAAGGAYGYTF
>once|TRBV5-1|.|TRBJ2-2
TGCGCCAGCAGTCGTCTCACCGGGACATCAACCGGGGAGCTGTTTTTT
CASSRLTGTSTGELFF
>.|TRBV5-4|.|TRBJ2-3
TGTGCCAGCAGCTTGGCGGATACGCAGTATTTT
CASSLADTQYF
>once|TRBV7-8|.|TRBJ2-7
TGTGCCAGCAGCCTCGCTAGGCCGGATCCCTACGAGCAGTACTTC
CASSLARPDPYEQYF
>few|TRBV7-9|.|TRBJ1-4
TGTTCCAGCAGTAGAGCAGGGTGGAATGAAAAACTGTTTTTT
CSSSRAGWNEKLFF
>.|TRBV6-5|TRBD1|TRBJ1-2
TGTGCCAGCAAAGGGGACAGGTCACCCAACTATGGCTACACCTTC
CASKGDRSPNYGYTF
>.|TRBV9|.|TRBJ1-3
TGTGCCAGCAGCGCCACAGTCTCTGGAAACACCATATATTTT
CASSATVSGNTIYF
>.|TRBV11-2|.|TRBJ2-1
TGTGCCAGCAGCTTAGGGACAGTTTCCTCTTCCTACAATGAGCAGTTCTTC
CASSLGTVSSSYNEQFF
>.|TRBV28|TRBD1|TRBJ1-2
TGTGCCAGCAGTAGTTACAGGGGCGGGAACTATGGCTACACCTTC
CASSSYRGGNYGYTF
>.|TRBV6-1|.|TRBJ2-7
TGTGCCAGCAGTGAAACGCCCTACGAGCAGTACTTC
CASSETPYEQYF
>.|TRBV25-1|.|TRBJ1-3
TGTGCCAGCAGTGAACTCGGGAGCTCTGGAAACACCATATATTTT
CASSELGSSGNTIYF
>.|TRBV5-4|.|TRBJ1-1
TGTGCCATCCGCGGGGGCAACGGACTATCAAACACTGAAGCTTTCTTT
CAIRGGNGLSNTEAFF
>few|TRBV7-9|TRBD2|TRBJ2-3
TGTGCCAGCAGCTTAGGGGCCCTCCCAGCGGGGGGCCGCACAGATACGCAGTATTTT
CASSLGALPAGGRTDTQYF
>.|TRBV6-1|TRBD1|TRBJ1-5
TGTGCCAGCAGTGACTTAGGACAGGGGAGTCAGCCCCAGCATTTT
CASSDLGQGSQPQHF
>few|TRBV7-9|.|TRBJ1-1
TGTGCCAGCAGCGCGGATAGGGGGGGGGAAGCTTTCTTT
CASSADRGGEAFF
>.|TRBV5-1|.|TRBJ1-6
TGCGCCAGCAGCTTAAGGGCGGGCTCCTATAATTCACCCCTCCACTTT
CASSLRAGSYNSPLHF
>.|TRBV5-4|TRBD2|TRBJ2-3
TGTGCCAGCAGCTCGAAGGGACTACATAGCACAGATACGCAGTATTTT
CASSSKGLHSTDTQYF
>.|TRBV29-1|.|TRBJ1-1
TGCAGCGTTGGGTGGGGCAGGGCAACTGAAGCTTTCTTT
CSVGWGRATEAFF
>.|TRBV29-1|.|TRBJ2-1
TGCAGCGTTGAAGATCTTTTTGACCAGGGAAATGAGCAGTTCTTC
CSVEDLFDQGNEQFF
>few|TRBV7-2|.|TRBJ2-7
TGTGCCAGCAGCTTAGCAGCCCAAAACTACGAGCAGTACTTC
CASSLAAQNYEQYF
>once|TRBV27|.|TRBJ2-2
TGTGCCAGCCAGGGGGCAATGGGGGGGGACGGGGAGCTGTTTTTT
CASQGAMGGDGELFF
>few|TRBV5-6|.|TRBJ2-3
TGTGCCAGCAGCTTTACAGGGAGCACAGATACGCAGTATTTT
CASSFTGSTDTQYF
>.|TRBV19|TRBD2|TRBJ2-3
TGTGCCACCACGATCCTAGCGGGTTCAGATACGCAGTATTTT
CATTILAGSDTQYF
>.|TRBV5-8|.|TRBJ2-7
TGTGCCAGCGCTACTGTCCCCGGAAGGGGGAGATACGAGCAGTACTTC
CASATVPGRGRYEQYF
>.|TRBV5-5|.|TRBJ1-3
TGTGCCAGCAGTTCTAGCCTGGCCTTCTCTGGAAACACCATATATTTT
CASSSSLAFSGNTIYF
>.|TRBV30|TRBD1|TRBJ1-1
TGTGCCTGGAACATGAGGGGGCGAGACACTGAAGCTTTCTTT
CAWNMRGRDTEAFF
>.|TRBV6-1|TRBD2|TRBJ2-2
TGTGCCAGCAGTGAGATGGGGACTAGTACCGGGGAGCTGTTTTTT
CASSEMGTSTGELFF
>.|TRBV6-5|.|TRBJ2-5
TGTGCCAGCAGTAGGCTCAGGCTCCAAGAGACCCAGTACTTC
CASSRLRLQETQYF